This passage covers 27 T cell receptor beta chains from one sample sequenced in a study of Ad26.COV2.S vaccination and SARS-CoV-2 variants. Produced via immunoSEQ multiplex PCR; TCRdb's table is partial and in-frame only. The top ten clones hold more than 45% of a sample with 45,000 or so clones, 83% of them seen once. The specimen comprised peripheral blood, sampled after recovery from COVID-19. The receptors shown here come from a human donor who had recovered from COVID-19.

This sequence joins TRBV5-6 and TRBJ2-1; 12 bases agree with TRBD2. V lost 4 bases, J lost 5 bases, and 7 bases stayed unmatched. Germline values: CDR1 SGHDT, CDR2 YYEEEE. The CDR3 loop spans 16 amino acids. The CDR3 DNA is TGTGCCAGCAGCACACGACGACTAGCGGGAGACAATGAGCAGTTCTTC. Translated, it gives CASSTRRLAGDNEQFF.

The chain is built from TRBV13 and TRBJ1-2; the match to TRBD1 covers 7 bases. CDR1 PRHDT and CDR2 FYEKMQ come from the germline V gene (reference sequence). This CDR3 spans 15 amino acids. Losses at the gene ends were 3 bases for V and 5 bases for J; bases not matched to a gene: 9. Here the CDR3 DNA reads TGTGCCAGCAGCTTTTCTTACAGGGGACCTTATGGCTACACCTTC. This gives the protein CASSFSYRGPYGYTF. Together with reference TRBV13 and TRBJ1-2, the CDR3 gives the full variable domain: AAGVIQSPRHLIKEKRETATLKCYPIPRHDTVYWYQQGPGQDPQFLISFYEKMQSDKGSIPDRFSAQQFSDYHSELNMSSLELGDSALYFCASSFSYRGPYGYTFGSGTRLTVV.

This clone was observed once. The chain carries TRBV19 and TRBJ1-2, with D unclear. From germline, CDR1 is LNHDA and CDR2 SQIVND (reference sequence). Between the trimmed V and J ends, which lost 5 bases and 0 bases, there was a span of 13 bases. The CDR3 contains 15 residues. As DNA, the CDR3 is TGTGCCAGTAGTCCGAGGGCCGGCGCTAACTATGGCTACACCTTC. Translating it yields CASSPRAGANYGYTF. The whole variable domain, remainder taken from reference TRBV19 and TRBJ1-2, is DGGITQSPKYLFRKEGQNVTLSCEQNLNHDAMYWYRQDPGQGLRLIYYSQIVNDFQKGDIAEGYSVSREKKESFPLTVTSAQKNPTAFYLCASSPRAGANYGYTFGSGTRLTVV.

Within the sample, this clone is medium-sized. The chain combines TRBV11-3 with TRBJ2-2, with no clear D. The CDR3 spans 16 residues. CDR1 SGHNT and CDR2 YENEEA come from the germline V gene. Trimming took off 1 base at V and 0 bases at J, with 9 bases between the two ends. DNA for the CDR3: TGTGCCAGCAGCTTAGGGTGGGATGCGAACACCGGGGAGCTGTTTTTT. Its protein product is CASSLGWDANTGELFF. Full variable domain (outside the CDR3, taken from reference TRBV11-3 and TRBJ2-2): EAGVVQSPRYKIIEKKQPVAFWCNPISGHNTLYWYLQNLGQGPELLIRYENEEAVDDSQLPKDRFSAERLKGVDSTLKIQPAELGDSAVYLCASSLGWDANTGELFFGEGSRLTVL.

This clone appeared once. The gene calls are TRBV7-8 and TRBJ1-2; D unclear. The CDR3 spans 13 residues. The germline gives CDR1 SGHVS, CDR2 FQNEAQ. Trimming removed 5 bases at V and 5 bases at J, with 12 bases between. The CDR3 sequence: CASSIGLGYGYTF. CDR3 nucleotide sequence: TGTGCCAGCAGCATTGGCTTGGGGTATGGCTACACCTTC.

This clone was seen once. The chain has TRBV19 and TRBJ2-1, with 7 bases lining up with TRBD1. Germline-derived CDR1 and CDR2 are LNHDA and SQIVND (reference sequence). The CDR3 consists of 20 residues. J gave up 0 bases and V 0 bases, and 14 bases lay outside the gene matches. For the CDR3, the DNA is TGTGCCAGTAGTATAGACAACAGGGGCTTTAATAGACTCTCCTACAATGAGCAGTTCTTC. Translated, it gives CASSIDNRGFNRLSYNEQFF.

This clone appeared once. The rearrangement uses TRBV6-5 and TRBJ1-6; tentatively, D is TRBD1 (5 bases). This CDR3 region has 14 residues. Germline V lookup: CDR1 MNHEY, CDR2 SVGAGI. Between the trimmed V and J ends, which lost 7 bases and 4 bases, there was a span of 11 bases. CDR3 region: CASTGEGYNSPLHF. The CDR3 DNA is TGTGCCAGCACCGGGGAGGGGTATAATTCACCCCTCCACTTT.

CDR3: CASSSRPEGEQYF. CDR3 sequence (DNA): TGTGCCAGCAGCTCCCGTCCGGAGGGCGAGCAGTACTTC. The chain recombines TRBV7-8 with TRBJ2-7; TRBD2 might be the D (6 bases). The CDR3 is 13 residues long. Looked up from germline, CDR1 is SGHVS and CDR2 is FQNEAQ. Trimming removed 4 bases at V and 6 bases at J, with 13 bases between.

This rearrangement joins TRBV27 to TRBJ1-2; 9 bases match TRBD1. J was trimmed by 8 bases and V by 3 bases; bases with no gene match: 7. The CDR3 is made up of 14 amino acids. Germline V gene sequence: CDR1 MNHEY, CDR2 SMNVEV (reference sequence). CDR3 sequence (DNA): TGTGCCAGCAGTTTCATCGGACAGGGGTGGGGCTACACCTTC. Encoded protein: CASSFIGQGWGYTF.

The chain uses TRBV4-2 and TRBJ1-1, with D uncertain. Per the germline V gene, CDR1 is LGHNA and CDR2 is YNFKEQ. V was trimmed by 1 base and J by 1 base, leaving 16 bases between them. The CDR3 covers 17 residues. The CDR3 protein is CASSQAPTWAPNTEAFF. CDR3 DNA: TGTGCCAGCAGCCAAGCTCCGACGTGGGCACCGAACACTGAAGCTTTCTTT.

The chain couples TRBV5-1 to TRBJ2-3, with TRBD2 as a possible D gene (5 bases). The V end lost 1 base, the J end lost 0 bases, and 6 bases lay between the germline ends. The CDR3 consists of 14 residues. Germline V gene data show CDR1 as SGHRS and CDR2 as YFSETQ. DNA for the CDR3: TGCGCCAGCAGCTTGTCGGGGAGCACAGATACGCAGTATTTT. Its translation is CASSLSGSTDTQYF. Full variable domain (remainder filled in from reference TRBV5-1 and TRBJ2-3): KAGVTQTPRYLIKTRGQQVTLSCSPISGHRSVSWYQQTPGQGLQFLFEYFSETQRNKGNFPGRFSGRQFSNSRSEMNVSTLELGDSALYLCASSLSGSTDTQYFGPGTRLTVL.

The chain links TRBV27 to TRBJ2-3; a possible D gene is TRBD1 (6 bases). Germline values: CDR1 MNHEY, CDR2 SMNVEV (reference sequence). With 3 bases removed from V and 0 bases from J, the gap between germline ends came to 13 bases. This CDR3 is 16 amino acids long. CDR3 in amino acids: CASSLGASPSTDTQYF. The CDR3 DNA reads as TGTGCCAGCAGTTTGGGGGCGAGCCCGAGCACAGATACGCAGTATTTT.

This chain connects TRBV7-2 to TRBJ1-1; a possible D gene is TRBD1 (5 bases). The CDR3 covers 14 residues. The V end lost 2 bases, the J end lost 8 bases, and 15 bases lay between the germline ends. Germline V gene lookup returns CDR1 SGHTA and CDR2 FQGNSA. The CDR3 reads CASSLRGPWGEAFF. CDR3 nucleotide sequence: TGTGCCAGCAGCTTAAGAGGGCCGTGGGGGGAAGCTTTCTTT.

The chain employs TRBV19 and TRBJ1-2, with D tentatively TRBD1 (5 bases). Trimming took 3 bases from V and 4 from J, leaving 18 bases between them. The CDR3 totals 16 residues. Germline-derived CDR1 and CDR2 are LNHDA and SQIVND (reference sequence). CDR3 DNA sequence: TGTGCCAGTAGTATGGGGGGGGACCCCTCGACCTATGGCTACACCTTC. This translates into CASSMGGDPSTYGYTF. The variable domain in full, with the rest retrieved from reference TRBV19 and TRBJ1-2, is DGGITQSPKYLFRKEGQNVTLSCEQNLNHDAMYWYRQDPGQGLRLIYYSQIVNDFQKGDIAEGYSVSREKKESFPLTVTSAQKNPTAFYLCASSMGGDPSTYGYTFGSGTRLTVV.

The chain has TRBV6-5 and TRBJ2-3; TRBD1 is a possible D gene (6 bases). There are 15 residues in the CDR3. The V and J ends lost 2 bases and 3 bases respectively, with 12 bases between them. The V gene's germline CDR1 is MNHEY and CDR2 SVGAGI. CDR3 bases: TGTGCCAGCAGTTACGGGGGCGGCCCTACAGATACGCAGTATTTT. It specifies CASSYGGGPTDTQYF.

V usage is TRBV12-5 and J usage is TRBJ2-7; TRBD1 matches at 9 bases. Germline CDR1 is LGHNT and CDR2 is FRNRAP. Losses at the gene ends were 1 base for V and 3 bases for J; bases not matched to a gene: 1. The CDR3 totals 14 residues. The CDR3, as DNA: TGTGCTAGTGGTTTGGGGGACAGGGACTACGAGCAGTACTTC. This gives the protein CASGLGDRDYEQYF.

As DNA, the CDR3 is TGTGCCAGCAGCTTAGGGGCGGCAGGGGGCTATGGCTACACCTTC. This encodes CASSLGAAGGYGYTF. The chain employs TRBV7-3 and TRBJ1-2; 7 bases match TRBD1. V gave up 2 bases and J gave up 4 bases; unmatched junction bases: 7. The CDR3 runs 15 residues. Germline CDR1 SGHTA, CDR2 FQGTGA.

The chain employs TRBV10-2 and TRBJ1-2, with 8 nucleotides matching TRBD1. Germline CDR1 is WSHSY and CDR2 is SAAADI. Trimming cost V 6 bases and J 8 bases; bases outside gene matches: 5. There are 12 residues in the CDR3. The CDR3 is CASSPTGEGYTF. The CDR3 DNA reads as TGCGCCAGCAGCCCGACAGGGGAGGGCTACACCTTC.

The rearrangement joins TRBV6-8 to TRBJ2-1; D is unresolved. Trimming removed 0 bases from V and 3 bases from J, with 6 bases in between. Looked up from germline, CDR1 is MNHGY and CDR2 is SAAAGT. CDR3 length equals 14 residues. The CDR3, as DNA: TGTGCCAGCAGTTACTCCAGGAACTACAATGAGCAGTTCTTC. It yields the protein CASSYSRNYNEQFF.

This clone came up once. This sequence joins TRBV11-2 and TRBJ1-5; 10 nucleotides line up with TRBD1. V was clipped by 5 bases and J by 3 bases; unmatched bases: 4. Germline CDR1 reads SGHAT; CDR2 reads FQNNGV. The CDR3 consists of 15 residues. The CDR3 sequence: CASSGGTGDNQPQHF. The CDR3 bases are TGTGCCAGCAGCGGCGGGACAGGGGACAATCAGCCCCAGCATTTT.

This clone has a single count. The V call is TRBV7-8, the J call TRBJ2-3; the D is unclear. Germline CDR1 reads SGHVS; CDR2 reads FQNEAQ. Between the trimmed V and J ends, which lost 2 bases and 7 bases, there was a span of 7 bases. The CDR3 runs 12 residues. CDR3 sequence reads: CASSLSRNTQYF. CDR3 DNA: TGTGCCAGCAGCTTATCAAGGAATACGCAGTATTTT.

This sequence joins TRBV10-2 and TRBJ1-4; D may be TRBD1 (5 bases). Between the trimmed V and J ends, which lost 6 bases and 5 bases, there was a span of 19 bases. Germline loops: CDR1 WSHSY, CDR2 SAAADI. The CDR3 runs 16 residues. CDR3 sequence (DNA): TGCGCCAGCAGACCTACAGGAGTCTCGGCGAATGAAAAACTGTTTTTT. The encoded protein is CASRPTGVSANEKLFF.

This clone was seen only once. The chain couples TRBV7-3 to TRBJ1-1, with 7 positions matching TRBD1. The CDR3 length is 13 residues. V lost 5 bases and J lost 3; bases outside the gene matches: 3. The germline V gene has CDR1 SGHTA and CDR2 FQGTGA. The CDR3 nucleotides read TGTGCCAGCAGCCACGACAGGGACACTGAAGCTTTCTTT. It specifies CASSHDRDTEAFF.

The V call is TRBV3-1 (or the pseudogene TRBV3-2), the J call TRBJ1-2; tentatively, D is TRBD1 (6 bases). V was clipped by 8 bases and J by 4 bases, with 14 bases between them. The V gene's germline CDR1 is LGHDT and CDR2 YNNKEL (reference sequence). The CDR3 has 13 residues. The CDR3 spells CASSAGGGYGYTF. For the CDR3, the DNA is TGTGCCAGCTCCGCGGGGGGCGGCTATGGCTACACCTTC.

This chain connects TRBV9 to TRBJ1-4, with TRBD1 as a possible D gene (6 bases). V gave up 3 bases and J gave up 0 bases, with 12 bases separating them. Germline CDR1 and CDR2: SGDLS and YYNGEE. The CDR3 runs to 16 residues. The CDR3 DNA sequence: TGTGCCAGCAGCGCTAACGGACAGCCAACTAATGAAAAACTGTTTTTT. It yields the protein CASSANGQPTNEKLFF.

This clone was recorded only once. The J gene is TRBJ2-7, the V gene TRBV7-8; TRBD2 aligns across 10 bases. The CDR3 is made up of 15 amino acids. CDR1 and CDR2 from the germline V gene are SGHVS and FQNEAQ. Trimming removed 0 bases from V and 3 bases from J; junction bases left unmatched: 2. The CDR3 loop is CASSLAPSGGYEQYV. CDR3 DNA sequence: TGTGCCAGCAGCTTAGCCCCTAGCGGGGGCTACGAGCAGTACGTC.

The CDR3 coding sequence is TGTGCCAGCACCTGGAAAACACGAAGCTCCTACGAGCAGTACGTC. Translation: CASTWKTRSSYEQYV. The chain links TRBV21-1 to TRBJ2-7. TRBV21-1 is an annotated pseudogene. The CDR3 is 15 amino acids.